The rows below give T cell receptor beta chains drawn from one sample of a study of T cells in Graves' hyperthyroidism and ophthalmopathy. TCRdb passed the multiplex PCR reads through MiXCR, listing each CDR3 protein once. The sample carries around 720,000 distinct CDR3 sequences, approximately 36% recorded once. The specimen was blood. The receptor set was obtained from a woman aged 40 to 50 with Graves' hyperthyroidism. Both conserved end residues are part of each CDR3. The order of the fields is V gene, J gene, clone size, D gene, CDR3 protein, CDR3 DNA. A D gene is named only where the DNA matches it firmly. A row's size may be missing; if present it is once, few, many or a size class.

V: TRBV19
J: TRBJ2-7
size: many
D: .
CDR3: CASSREGNEQYF
DNA: TGTGCCAGTAGTAGAGAGGGAAACGAGCAGTACTTC

V: TRBV4-1
J: TRBJ2-7
size: few
D: .
CDR3: CASSRFPDSYEQYF
DNA: TGCGCCAGCAGCCGATTTCCGGATTCCTACGAGCAGTACTTC

V: TRBV11-1
J: TRBJ1-1
size: many
D: .
CDR3: CASSWTEDAEAFF
DNA: TGTGCCAGCAGCTGGACAGAGGACGCTGAAGCTTTCTTT

V: TRBV20-1
J: TRBJ2-7
size: many
D: TRBD1
CDR3: CSALTPGQGGEQYF
DNA: TGCAGTGCCCTCACCCCGGGACAGGGGGGCGAGCAGTACTTC

V: TRBV6-5
J: TRBJ2-7
size: many
D: TRBD1
CDR3: CASSGDRAYEQYF
DNA: TGTGCCAGCAGCGGGGACAGGGCCTACGAGCAGTACTTC

V: TRBV20-1
J: TRBJ2-5
size: few
D: TRBD2
CDR3: CSAHKAGGRETQYF
DNA: TGCAGTGCCCACAAAGCGGGGGGGCGAGAGACCCAGTACTTC

V: TRBV4-2
J: TRBJ1-2
size: many
D: TRBD1
CDR3: CASSHDRGGYTF
DNA: TGTGCCAGCAGCCACGACAGGGGAGGCTACACCTTC

V: TRBV6-5
J: TRBJ1-4
size: .
D: .
CDR3: CASSYGYRDEKLFF
DNA: TGTGCCAGCAGTTACGGGTACAGAGATGAAAAACTGTTTTTT

V: TRBV7-2
J: TRBJ2-2
size: once
D: TRBD2
CDR3: CASRPPGLADTGELFF
DNA: TGTGCCAGCAGACCGCCGGGACTAGCGGACACCGGGGAGCTGTTTTTT

V: TRBV2
J: TRBJ1-1
size: many
D: TRBD1
CDR3: CASSRTFTGGTEAFF
DNA: TGTGCCAGCAGCCGAACCTTCACAGGGGGCACTGAAGCTTTCTTT

V: TRBV7-3
J: TRBJ2-2
size: .
D: TRBD2
CDR3: CASSLMGGRNDGELFF
DNA: TGTGCCAGCAGCTTAATGGGCGGGAGAAACGACGGGGAGCTGTTTTTT

V: TRBV7-2
J: TRBJ2-2
size: once
D: TRBD2
CDR3: CASSYSISGRTWELFF
DNA: TGTGCCAGCAGTTACTCGATTAGCGGGAGGACCTGGGAGCTGTTTTTT

V: TRBV7-9
J: TRBJ1-2
size: .
D: TRBD1
CDR3: CASSGPGGQNYGYTF
DNA: TGTGCCAGCAGCGGGCCAGGGGGACAGAACTATGGCTACACCTTC

V: TRBV12-3/TRBV12-4
J: TRBJ1-5
size: few
D: .
CDR3: CASRPGRGQNQPQHF
DNA: TGTGCCAGCAGACCCGGTCGGGGTCAGAATCAGCCCCAGCATTTT

V: TRBV7-9
J: TRBJ1-6
size: many
D: TRBD1
CDR3: CASSFETRQGFGSPLHF
DNA: TGTGCCAGCAGCTTTGAAACCCGACAGGGTTTCGGTTCACCCCTCCACTTT

V: TRBV28
J: TRBJ1-1
size: few
D: TRBD1
CDR3: CASSATGGISEAFF
DNA: TGTGCCAGCAGTGCTACAGGGGGTATATCTGAAGCTTTCTTT

V: TRBV7-2
J: TRBJ1-5
size: .
D: .
CDR3: CASSYGRLLNQPQHF
DNA: TGTGCCAGCAGTTACGGGCGTCTCTTAAATCAGCCCCAGCATTTT

V: TRBV7-2
J: TRBJ2-7
size: many
D: TRBD1
CDR3: CASSLAGQWSYEQYF
DNA: TGTGCCAGCAGCTTAGCGGGACAGTGGTCGTACGAGCAGTACTTC

V: TRBV6-4
J: TRBJ2-2
size: few
D: .
CDR3: CASSFDSTGELFF
DNA: TGTGCCAGCAGTTTTGATTCCACCGGGGAGCTGTTTTTT

V: TRBV2
J: TRBJ1-6
size: many
D: .
CDR3: CASSGRVWGNSPLHF
DNA: TGTGCCAGCAGTGGGCGGGTTTGGGGGAATTCACCCCTCCACTTT

V: TRBV7-9
J: TRBJ2-5
size: .
D: .
CDR3: CASNTGSLRQETQYF
DNA: TGTGCCAGCAACACCGGGTCCCTCAGACAAGAGACCCAGTACTTC

V: TRBV2
J: TRBJ1-5
size: many
D: .
CDR3: CASSDPVQPQHF
DNA: TGTGCCAGCAGTGACCCGGTGCAGCCCCAGCATTTT